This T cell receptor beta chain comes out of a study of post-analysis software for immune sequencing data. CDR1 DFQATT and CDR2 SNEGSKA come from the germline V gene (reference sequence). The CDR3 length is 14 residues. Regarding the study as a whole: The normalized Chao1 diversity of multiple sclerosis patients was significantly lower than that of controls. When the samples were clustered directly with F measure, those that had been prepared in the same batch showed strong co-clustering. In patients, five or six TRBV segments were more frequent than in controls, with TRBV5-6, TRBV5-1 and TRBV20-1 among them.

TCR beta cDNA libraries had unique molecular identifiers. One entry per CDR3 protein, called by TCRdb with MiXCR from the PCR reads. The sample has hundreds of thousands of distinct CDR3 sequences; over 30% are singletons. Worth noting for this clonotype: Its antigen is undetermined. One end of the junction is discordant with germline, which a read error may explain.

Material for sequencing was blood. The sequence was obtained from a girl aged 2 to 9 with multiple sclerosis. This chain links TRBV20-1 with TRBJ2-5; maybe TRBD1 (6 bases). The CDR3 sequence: CRARATGRKETQYF. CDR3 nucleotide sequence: TGCCGTGCTAGAGCAACAGGGAGAAAGGAGACCCAGTACTTC.